These 30 T cell receptor beta chains were all obtained from the same sample, sequenced in a study of cytotoxic CD8 clonotypes in ibrutinib-treated CLL. Sequencing was performed with immunoSEQ multiplex PCR; in TCRdb, only in-frame clones are kept and a portion is missing. The sample holds hundreds of thousands of clones, over 60% seen once. This specimen was PBMCs, taken after 36 months of ibrutinib treatment. All receptors derive from a human donor with chronic lymphocytic leukemia.

This sequence joins TRBV4-3 and TRBJ2-7, with D possibly matching TRBD1 (5 bases). This CDR3 is built from 14 residues. Germline-derived CDR1 and CDR2 are LGHNA and YSLEER. Trimming took off 3 bases at V and 2 bases at J, with 11 bases between the two ends. CDR3 protein: CASSQELGPYEQYF. The CDR3 DNA reads TGCGCCAGCAGCCAGGAGCTGGGGCCCTACGAGCAGTACTTC.

The CDR3 here is CASSRQGRDYGYTF. The CDR3 region has the DNA TGTGCCAGCAGCCGACAGGGAAGGGACTATGGCTACACCTTC. V gene TRBV6-5 combines with J gene TRBJ1-2; 7 nucleotides align to TRBD1. V lost 6 bases, J lost 3 bases, and 7 bases stayed unmatched. The CDR3 is 14 residues long. Germline assignment: CDR1 MNHEY and CDR2 SVGAGI.

This chain joins TRBV14 and TRBJ2-5; 8 bases match TRBD1. V lost 0 bases to trimming and J lost 5 bases; unmatched junction nucleotides: 23. The V gene's germline CDR1 is SGHDN and CDR2 FVKESK. The CDR3 length is 21 residues. CDR3: CASSQDPTDNQDRVWRETQYF. CDR3 bases: TGTGCCAGCAGCCAAGATCCCACCGACAACCAGGACAGGGTCTGGAGGGAGACCCAGTACTTC.

The chain joins TRBV19 to TRBJ2-3; possible D gene TRBD2, 6 bases. The germline V gene has CDR1 LNHDA and CDR2 SQIVND (reference sequence). The CDR3 loop spans 14 amino acids. V lost 3 bases to trimming and J lost 3 bases, with 10 bases between them. CDR3 nucleotides: TGTGCCAGTAGTATCTCCCTAGCGACAGATACGCAGTATTTT. It encodes CASSISLATDTQYF.

The chain's CDR3 is CASSTQAGTSGSRNEQFF. The CDR3 nucleotides read TGTGCCAGTAGTACCCAAGCGGGGACTAGCGGGAGTAGGAATGAGCAGTTCTTC. The V call is TRBV19, the J call TRBJ2-1; 14 positions match TRBD2. V lost 4 bases to trimming and J lost 7 bases; unmatched junction nucleotides: 12. The CDR3 spans 18 residues. CDR1 is LNHDA and CDR2 is SQIVND in the germline V gene (reference sequence).

The chain links TRBV19 to TRBJ2-1, with 7 bases aligning to TRBD2. The germline V gene has CDR1 LNHDA and CDR2 SQIVND (reference sequence). CDR3 size: 16 residues. J gave up 8 bases and V 2 bases, and 12 bases lay outside the gene matches. The CDR3 loop is CASSINPSGTRYEQFF. Here the CDR3 DNA reads TGTGCCAGTAGTATAAACCCCAGCGGGACGAGGTATGAGCAGTTCTTC. Drawing the rest from reference TRBV19 and TRBJ2-1, the complete variable domain is DGGITQSPKYLFRKEGQNVTLSCEQNLNHDAMYWYRQDPGQGLRLIYYSQIVNDFQKGDIAEGYSVSREKKESFPLTVTSAQKNPTAFYLCASSINPSGTRYEQFFGPGTRLTVL.

This chain connects TRBV6-5 to TRBJ2-1; D is undetermined. The CDR3 runs 14 residues. CDR1 and CDR2 (germline): MNHEY, SVGAGI. Trimming removed 3 bases from V and 0 bases from J, with 6 bases in between. For the CDR3, the DNA is TGTGCCAGCAGTTATGGGATCTCCTACAATGAGCAGTTCTTC. Protein product: CASSYGISYNEQFF.

J is TRBJ2-7 and V is TRBV7-2, with 14 bases identical to TRBD2. The CDR3 covers 15 residues. Trimming cost V 4 bases and J 6 bases; bases outside gene matches: 5. CDR1 SGHTA and CDR2 FQGNSA come from the germline V gene. The CDR3 sequence: CASSWGLAGVSEQYF. In nucleotides, the CDR3 is TGTGCCAGCAGCTGGGGACTAGCGGGAGTATCCGAGCAGTACTTC.

This clone turned up a few times. The chain has TRBV18 and TRBJ2-5; 11 bases map to TRBD1. Looked up from germline, CDR1 is KGHSH and CDR2 is LQKENI. CDR3 length: 15 residues. After removal of 4 bases from V and 4 bases from J, the junction contained 5 bases not matched to a gene. CDR3 DNA sequence: TGTGCCAGCTCACGCCGGGACAGGGGGTTAGAGACCCAGTACTTC. This gives the protein CASSRRDRGLETQYF.

DNA of the CDR3: TGTGCCAGCAGCAAAATTAAATCCTACAATGAGCAGTTCTTC. Protein sequence: CASSKIKSYNEQFF. This chain connects TRBV11-2 to TRBJ2-1, with D unclear. The CDR3 extends over 14 amino acids. Germline values: CDR1 SGHAT, CDR2 FQNNGV. V lost 5 bases and J lost 1, with 9 bases in between.

The chain recombines TRBV18 with TRBJ2-7; perhaps D is TRBD1 or TRBD2 (5 bases each). Germline values: CDR1 KGHSH, CDR2 LQKENI. The CDR3 contains 12 residues. V lost 4 bases, J lost 7 bases, and 11 bases lay in between. The CDR3 loop reads CASSLQGPEQYF. The CDR3 nucleotides are TGTGCCAGCTCACTCCAGGGACCAGAGCAGTACTTC.

This sequence joins TRBV2 and TRBJ1-6; no clear D gene. V lost 8 bases and J lost 10, with 12 bases in between. Germline V CDR1 and CDR2: SNHLY, FYNNEI. The CDR3 length is 12 residues. CDR3: CASGEGWSPLHF. The DNA of the CDR3 is TGTGCCAGCGGGGAGGGATGGTCACCCCTCCACTTT.

This clone occurred once. This rearrangement joins TRBV19 to TRBJ2-6; D unresolved. The CDR3 is 15 residues long. V was trimmed by 3 bases and J by 4 bases, leaving 10 bases between them. In germline, CDR1 is LNHDA, CDR2 SQIVND (reference sequence). The CDR3 DNA follows: TGTGCCAGTAGTATGGTGTCCCTGGGGGCCAACGTCCTGACTTTC. This translates into CASSMVSLGANVLTF.

This chain uses TRBV28 with TRBJ2-3; 12 positions match TRBD2. The CDR3 runs to 15 residues. Germline assignment: CDR1 MDHEN and CDR2 SYDVKM. V lost 10 bases, J lost 4 bases, and 9 bases stayed unmatched. The CDR3 here is CATRASGRAPDTQYF. Here the CDR3 DNA reads TGTGCCACCAGGGCTAGCGGGAGGGCCCCAGATACGCAGTATTTT.

The CDR3 sequence: CASSDGKNQPQHF. CDR3 DNA sequence: TGTGCCAGCAGTGACGGTAAAAATCAGCCCCAGCATTTT. The chain employs TRBV25-1 and TRBJ1-5; D gene ambiguous. CDR1 MGHDK and CDR2 SYGVNS come from the germline V gene. Trimming cost V 3 bases and J 4 bases, with 7 bases left between them. This CDR3 has 13 amino acids.

The chain combines TRBV15 with TRBJ2-3, with a tentative D call TRBD2 (6 bases). V lost 3 bases, J lost 6 bases, and 25 bases lay in between. The CDR3 covers 18 residues. Germline V gene data show CDR1 as LNHNV and CDR2 as YYDKDF (reference sequence). The DNA of the CDR3 is TGTGCCACCAGCAGTTCAATCGGGGGACCGTCGAGGAGGGATACGCAGTATTTT. It translates to CATSSSIGGPSRRDTQYF.

The rearrangement uses TRBV2 and TRBJ2-5; D gene unclear. Germline CDR1 and CDR2: SNHLY and FYNNEI. The CDR3 is made up of 13 amino acids. Trimming shortened V by 2 bases and J by 0 bases, and 4 bases separated the two germline ends. CDR3: CASSELHQETQYF. CDR3 sequence (DNA): TGTGCCAGCAGTGAACTTCACCAAGAGACCCAGTACTTC. Full variable domain (remainder filled in from reference TRBV2 and TRBJ2-5): EPEVTQTPSHQVTQMGQEVILRCVPISNHLYFYWYRQILGQKVEFLVSFYNNEISEKSEIFDDQFSVERPDGSNFTLKIRSTKLEDSAMYFCASSELHQETQYFGPGTRLLVL.

This clone has just a few counts. The V call is TRBV9, the J call TRBJ1-6; D not certain. The CDR3 is 13 residues long. Deletions cut 3 bases from V and 2 bases from J, with 3 bases between. CDR1 SGDLS and CDR2 YYNGEE come from the germline V gene. DNA of the CDR3: TGTGCCAGCAGCGGACCCTATAATTCACCCCTCCACTTT. Translated: CASSGPYNSPLHF.

The V and J genes are TRBV9 and TRBJ2-2; 8 nucleotides match TRBD1. Germline CDR1 reads SGDLS; CDR2 reads YYNGEE. This CDR3 has 14 amino acids. V dropped 6 bases and J dropped 5; count of bases not matched to a gene: 6. The CDR3 DNA follows: TGTGCCAGCACGAGACAGGGGTTGACCGGGGAGCTGTTTTTT. This codes for CASTRQGLTGELFF. Filled out from reference TRBV9 and TRBJ2-2, the complete variable domain reads DSGVTQTPKHLITATGQRVTLRCSPRSGDLSVYWYQQSLDQGLQFLIQYYNGEERAKGNILERFSAQQFPDLHSELNLSSLELGDSALYFCASTRQGLTGELFFGEGSRLTVL.

With regard to this clone: The junction differs from germline at one of its ends, possibly a read error. The chain employs TRBV6-5 and TRBJ2-5; perhaps TRBD1 as D (6 bases). CDR3 size: 13 residues. Looked up from germline, CDR1 is MNHEY and CDR2 is SVGAGI. The CDR3 sequence: CVSRQDNRGTQYF. The CDR3 region has the DNA TGTGTCAGCCGACAGGATAACAGAGGGACCCAGTACTTC.

V usage is TRBV5-6 and J usage is TRBJ2-3; 9 positions match TRBD2. CDR3 size: 15 residues. With 4 bases clipped from V and 2 bases from J, the junction kept 5 bases outside the gene matches. CDR1 is SGHDT, CDR2 YYEEEE, per germline. The CDR3 sequence: CASSRLAALTDTQYF. CDR3 sequence (DNA): TGTGCCAGCAGCAGACTAGCGGCCCTCACAGATACGCAGTATTTT.

The chain combines TRBV5-4 with TRBJ2-5; TRBD1 is a possible D gene (5 bases). Germline CDR1 and CDR2: SGHNT and YYREEE (reference sequence). The CDR3 runs to 15 residues. V lost 4 bases to trimming and J lost 5 bases, with 18 bases between them. The CDR3 DNA sequence: TGTGCCAGCAGCAAGGGGTTAGGTCTTATCGAGACCCAGTACTTC. Translation: CASSKGLGLIETQYF.

V is TRBV7-9 and J is TRBJ1-6, with D possibly matching TRBD1 (6 bases). Trimming left V 4 bases short and J 7 bases short, with 8 bases between. Germline CDR1 reads SEHNR; CDR2 reads FQNEAQ (reference sequence). This CDR3 is 13 amino acids long. The CDR3 DNA reads TGTGCCAGCAGCTCCCAGGGGAATTCACCCCTCCACTTT. Translating it yields CASSSQGNSPLHF. Supplemented by reference TRBV7-9 and TRBJ1-6, the full variable domain reads DTGVSQNPRHKITKRGQNVTFRCDPISEHNRLYWYRQTLGQGPEFLTYFQNEAQLEKSRLLSDRFSAERPKGSFSTLEIQRTEQGDSAMYLCASSSQGNSPLHFGNGTRLTVT.

The chain has TRBV6-1 and TRBJ2-3, with D possibly matching TRBD2 (5 bases). Looked up from germline, CDR1 is MNHNS and CDR2 is SASEGT. V was shortened by 0 bases and J by 2 bases, with 12 bases between the two germline ends. This CDR3 spans 16 amino acids. As DNA, the CDR3 is TGTGCCAGCAGTGAAGCAGGCGGACTCTTCACAGATACGCAGTATTTT. Translation: CASSEAGGLFTDTQYF.

The chain employs TRBV2 and TRBJ2-1, with 11 bases matching TRBD2. The CDR3 sequence is 17 residues long. V was clipped by 4 bases and J by 0 bases; unmatched bases: 5. CDR1 SNHLY and CDR2 FYNNEI come from the germline V gene. For the CDR3, the DNA is TGTGCCAGCAGTGGGGGGACTAGCGGAGTCTCCTACAATGAGCAGTTCTTC. Amino acids: CASSGGTSGVSYNEQFF. Looking up the rest from reference TRBV2 and TRBJ2-1 gives the full variable domain: EPEVTQTPSHQVTQMGQEVILRCVPISNHLYFYWYRQILGQKVEFLVSFYNNEISEKSEIFDDQFSVERPDGSNFTLKIRSTKLEDSAMYFCASSGGTSGVSYNEQFFGPGTRLTVL.

The rearrangement links TRBV19 to TRBJ1-1, with 7 positions matching TRBD1. The CDR3 consists of 14 residues. The germline V gene has CDR1 LNHDA and CDR2 SQIVND (reference sequence). V was pared by 3 bases and J by 4 bases, with 5 bases of the junction left unmatched. The CDR3 sequence: CASSIGPGGTEAFF. Written as DNA, the CDR3 is TGTGCCAGTAGTATTGGGCCAGGGGGCACTGAAGCTTTCTTT.

This sequence joins TRBV2 and TRBJ2-5, with TRBD2 matching 9 bases. The germline V gene has CDR1 SNHLY and CDR2 FYNNEI. The CDR3 contains 16 residues. Trimming at V came to 6 bases and at J to 2 bases, leaving 10 bases not matched to a gene. The CDR3 here is CASRGKWRGGQETQYF. CDR3 DNA: TGTGCCAGCAGGGGCAAATGGCGGGGGGGACAAGAGACCCAGTACTTC.

In this sample, this clone turned up a few times. This chain connects TRBV29-1 to TRBJ2-7; D is undetermined. The CDR3 runs to 12 residues. Trimming cost V 5 bases and J 2 bases, with 10 bases left between them. CDR1 SQVTM and CDR2 ANQGSEA come from the germline V gene. The CDR3 nucleotides are TGCAGCGTTAAGGGAACGCCCTACGAGCAGTACTTC. This translates into CSVKGTPYEQYF.

This clone has a handful of counts. The chain links TRBV2 to TRBJ1-5; a weak D match, TRBD1 (6 bases). Germline-derived CDR1 and CDR2 are SNHLY and FYNNEI. CDR3 length: 14 amino acids. V dropped 6 bases and J dropped 1 base, with 10 bases sitting between them. The CDR3 nucleotides read TGTGCCAGCAGCTTCACAGGGAGCAATCAGCCCCAGCATTTT. Its protein product is CASSFTGSNQPQHF.

Comments on this clone: Other nucleotide sequences from this sample produce the same CDR3. The chain carries TRBV28 and TRBJ2-7; D ambiguous. The germline V and J ends were trimmed by 5 bases and 2 bases, with 4 bases remaining between them. Germline assignment: CDR1 MDHEN and CDR2 SYDVKM. The CDR3 spans 11 residues. This CDR3 is CASSTTYEQYF. For the CDR3, the DNA is TGTGCCAGCAGTACAACCTACGAGCAGTACTTC.